Listed here are 9 T cell receptor beta chains from one sample, sequenced in a study of blood T cell repertoires in COVID-19. Using immunoSEQ multiplex PCR, the repertoire was profiled, and TCRdb retains in-frame clones only, with some absent. The data contain approximately 130,000 clones, 84% of them singletons. The material sequenced was peripheral blood. Receptors originate from a human donor in a cohort sampled during active COVID-19.

The genes are TRBV7-9 and TRBJ2-1; 9 bases match TRBD1. With V trimmed by 2 bases and J by 5 bases, 4 bases remained unmatched. CDR3 length equals 15 residues. Per the germline V gene, CDR1 is SEHNR and CDR2 is FQNEAQ (reference sequence). DNA for the CDR3: TGTGCCAGCAGCTTACTGACAGGGGGACACAATGAGCAGTTCTTC. This codes for CASSLLTGGHNEQFF.

The V and J genes are TRBV6-5 and TRBJ1-1; possibly TRBD1 for D (5 bases). V was clipped by 6 bases and J by 2 bases, with 10 bases between them. Germline lookup yields CDR1 MNHEY and CDR2 SVGAGI. The CDR3 length is 13 residues. The CDR3 DNA sequence: TGTGCCAGCAGGGCTCAGGGAAACACTGAAGCTTTCTTT. It translates to CASRAQGNTEAFF.

The chain combines TRBV19 with TRBJ2-3; D is uncertain. The length of the CDR3 is 13 residues. Germline V gene lookup returns CDR1 LNHDA and CDR2 SQIVND (reference sequence). V was trimmed by 2 bases and J by 3 bases, leaving 6 bases between them. CDR3 nucleotides: TGTGCCAGTAGTATACACGGGACAGATACGCAGTATTTT. This codes for CASSIHGTDTQYF.

The CDR3 sequence: CASSPGGADGYTF. In nucleotides, the CDR3 is TGTGCCAGCAGCCCGGGGGGGGCCGATGGCTACACCTTC. This chain links TRBV5-4 with TRBJ1-2, with D tentatively TRBD1 (6 bases). Per the germline V gene, CDR1 is SGHNT and CDR2 is YYREEE (reference sequence). Deletions cut 4 bases from V and 6 bases from J, with 13 bases between. This CDR3 spans 13 amino acids.

This rearrangement joins TRBV25-1 to TRBJ1-4; D possibly corresponds to TRBD1 (6 bases). Between the trimmed V and J ends, which lost 8 bases and 4 bases, there was a span of 14 bases. Germline V gene lookup returns CDR1 MGHDK and CDR2 SYGVNS. The CDR3 is 14 residues long. The CDR3 DNA is TGTGCCAGCGGGAGGGAAGGGGGTAATGAAAAACTGTTTTTT. Encoded protein: CASGREGGNEKLFF.

The chain has TRBV7-8 and TRBJ2-1; D is unclear. The CDR3 is 12 amino acids. The germline V gene has CDR1 SGHVS and CDR2 FQNEAQ. The V end lost 2 bases, the J end lost 4 bases, and 3 bases lay between the germline ends. This CDR3 is CASSLPYNEQFF. The DNA of the CDR3 is TGTGCCAGCAGCTTACCGTACAATGAGCAGTTCTTC.

This clone has more than one count but fewer than ten. V gene TRBV3-1 (or the pseudogene TRBV3-2) combines with J gene TRBJ2-3; 9 positions agree with TRBD2. After removal of 0 bases from V and 2 bases from J, the junction contained 15 bases not matched to a gene. The length of the CDR3 is 20 residues. Per germline, CDR1 LGHDT and CDR2 YNNKEL (reference sequence). This CDR3 is CASSQESLVIAGANTDTQYF. CDR3 DNA: TGTGCCAGCAGCCAAGAATCGTTGGTAATAGCGGGGGCAAACACAGATACGCAGTATTTT.

This rearrangement joins TRBV10-3 to TRBJ1-1; possibly TRBD1 for D (5 bases). CDR1 ENHRY and CDR2 SYGVKD come from the germline V gene. The ends were cut back, 0 bases at V and 6 bases at J, with 11 bases in the middle. This CDR3 has 14 residues. The CDR3 spells CAISESFGGAEAFF. The CDR3 region has the DNA TGTGCCATCAGTGAGTCTTTCGGGGGGGCTGAAGCTTTCTTT.

The chain recombines TRBV5-4 with TRBJ1-4, with TRBD1 as a possible D gene (5 bases). Per the germline V gene, CDR1 is SGHNT and CDR2 is YYREEE (reference sequence). Trimming took 4 bases from V and 5 from J, leaving 15 bases between them. This CDR3 contains 15 residues. CDR3 sequence reads: CASSPRGGGNEKLFF. The CDR3 DNA reads as TGTGCCAGCAGCCCCCGGGGCGGGGGGAATGAAAAACTGTTTTTT.